These T cell receptor beta chains were read from a single sample in a study of cytomegalovirus exposure and HLA in healthy donors. Assay: immunoSEQ multiplex PCR; the TCRdb copy retains only in-frame clones and omits some. Found here are approximately 110,000 clones, about 81% of them singletons; the top ten hold approximately 2%. Specimen: PBMCs. The source of these receptors is a man aged 25 to 45 in good health and CMV-seronegative. Both conserved end residues are part of each CDR3. The D gene is left open where the match is weak. Only part of the rows carry a size: once, few, many, or a class if the clone is expanded.

abundance,v_gene,j_gene,d_gene,CDR3aa,CDR3nt
.,TRBV14,TRBJ2-1,TRBD1,CASSQDWTGSSYNEQFF,TGTGCCAGCAGCCAAGATTGGACAGGTAGCTCCTACAATGAGCAGTTCTTC
.,TRBV6-6,TRBJ1-1,.,CASSSREGRETEAFF,TGTGCCAGCAGTTCCCGCGAGGGCCGGGAAACTGAAGCTTTCTTT
.,TRBV11-2,TRBJ1-2,TRBD1,CASSLMGQGNYGYTF,TGTGCCAGCAGCTTAATGGGACAGGGGAACTATGGCTACACCTTC
.,TRBV29-1,TRBJ2-2,.,CSVGQGYNTGELFF,TGCAGCGTTGGTCAGGGGTATAACACCGGGGAGCTGTTTTTT
.,TRBV19,TRBJ1-1,.,CASSVNPGTEAFF,TGTGCCAGTAGTGTGAACCCGGGGACTGAAGCTTTCTTT
.,TRBV4-2,TRBJ2-1,TRBD2,CASSQDGTSGVLNEQFF,TGTGCCAGCAGCCAAGACGGGACTAGCGGGGTGTTGAATGAGCAGTTCTTC
.,TRBV7-2,TRBJ1-5,.,CASSSKRNQPQHF,TGTGCCAGCAGCAGCAAGAGGAATCAGCCCCAGCATTTT
few,TRBV6-1,TRBJ2-5,TRBD2,CASSGGEGETQYF,TGTGCCAGCTCCGGAGGGGAGGGGGAGACCCAGTACTTC
.,TRBV5-8,TRBJ2-5,.,CASSPYQETQYF,TGTGCCAGCAGCCCGTATCAAGAGACCCAGTACTTC
.,TRBV2,TRBJ2-7,TRBD2,CASSPPISGGPEQYF,TGTGCCAGCAGCCCACCCATTAGCGGGGGTCCCGAGCAGTACTTC
.,TRBV14,TRBJ2-5,TRBD2,CASSQGLAGKGETQYF,TGTGCCAGCAGCCAAGGACTAGCGGGTAAAGGGGAGACCCAGTACTTC
.,TRBV4-3,TRBJ1-6,.,CASSRTMGGEGSPLHF,TGCGCCAGCAGCCGTACTATGGGCGGGGAAGGGTCACCCCTCCACTTT
.,TRBV7-9,TRBJ2-7,TRBD2,CASSRTSGTFYEQYF,TGTGCCAGCAGCCGGACTAGCGGGACCTTCTACGAGCAGTACTTC
few,TRBV6-5,TRBJ2-7,TRBD2,CASSFVAGGTYEQYF,TGTGCCAGCAGTTTTGTAGCGGGGGGGACCTACGAGCAGTACTTC
.,TRBV9,TRBJ2-7,TRBD1,CASSPGQGYYEQYF,TGTGCCAGCAGCCCTGGACAGGGATACTACGAGCAGTACTTC
.,TRBV18,TRBJ1-5,.,CASSSQGGNQPQHF,TGTGCCAGCTCATCCCAGGGTGGCAATCAGCCCCAGCATTTT
.,TRBV19,TRBJ1-5,TRBD1,CASGSQKTGTQPQHF,TGTGCCAGTGGAAGTCAGAAGACAGGGACTCAGCCCCAGCATTTT
.,TRBV6-5,TRBJ1-4,.,CASTQPTTEKLFF,TGTGCCAGCACCCAACCCACAACTGAAAAACTGTTTTTT
.,TRBV5-4,TRBJ2-5,.,CASSLRGETQYF,TGTGCCAGCAGCTTACGAGGGGAGACCCAGTACTTC
medium-sized,TRBV2,TRBJ1-1,.,CASSEGLEAFF,TGTGCCAGCAGTGAGGGGCTTGAAGCTTTCTTT
.,TRBV30,TRBJ1-1,.,CAWSVSTEAFF,TGTGCCTGGAGTGTATCAACTGAAGCTTTCTTT